This TCR beta chain was found in a study of cytomegalovirus exposure and HLA in healthy donors. Study-wide points: There were reportedly fewer N-insertions in an Asian-associated ancestry cluster than the approximately 600-donor mean, in a later analysis. Later, an analysis showed that TCR beta chains associated with HLA were more clonally expanded than others that were equally common. Previous analysis showed most TCR beta V segments were productive about 90% or about 30% of the time.

Comments on this clone: Its specificity is not known.

Researchers ran the PCR with 60 Vbeta and 13 Jbeta primers. Clones were sequenced by immunoSEQ multiplex PCR, and TCRdb holds only the in-frame ones, with some missing. The sample has about 240,000 clones, 80% to 85% seen once. The CDR3 covers 16 residues. Germline trimming cut 5 bases from V and 3 bases from J; bases unmatched to any gene: 10. The germline V gene has CDR1 KGHSH and CDR2 LQKENI. This sequence joins TRBV18 and TRBJ2-1, with TRBD1 identical over 7 bases. The clonotype was recovered from a woman aged 55-75 years in good health and CMV-seropositive. The sequencing input was PBMCs. CDR3 sequence: CASSLDRDRFYNEQFF. DNA for the CDR3: TGTGCCAGCTCATTAGACAGGGATCGGTTCTACAATGAGCAGTTCTTC.